Reported below is one T cell receptor beta chain. The sample belongs to a study of cytomegalovirus exposure and HLA in healthy donors. A multiplex PCR was run with 60 Vbeta primers and 13 Jbeta primers. Data came from immunoSEQ multiplex PCR; TCRdb stores just in-frame clones and leaves some out. Counted here are about 190,000 clones, 80% to 90% occurring once; the ten biggest clones make up approximately 2.4%. Between the trimmed V and J ends, which lost 0 bases and 1 base, there was a span of 5 bases. The V gene's germline CDR1 is KGHSH and CDR2 LQKENI. The CDR3 spans 14 residues. The chain joins TRBV18 to TRBJ2-3; D is unclear. The TCR sequence derives from a male donor in good health and CMV-seronegative. Sequencing used PBMCs. The chain's CDR3 is CASSPPARTDTQYF. The CDR3 nucleotides are TGTGCCAGCTCACCACCGGCCCGCACAGATACGCAGTATTTT.